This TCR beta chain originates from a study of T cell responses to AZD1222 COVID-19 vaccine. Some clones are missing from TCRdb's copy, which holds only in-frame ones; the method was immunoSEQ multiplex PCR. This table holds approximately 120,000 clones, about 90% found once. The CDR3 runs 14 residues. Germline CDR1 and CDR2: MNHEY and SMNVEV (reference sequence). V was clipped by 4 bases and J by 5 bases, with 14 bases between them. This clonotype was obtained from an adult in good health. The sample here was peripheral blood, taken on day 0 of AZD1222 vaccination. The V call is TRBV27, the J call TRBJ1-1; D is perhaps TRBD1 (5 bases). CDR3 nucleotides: TGTGCCAGCAGTTCATCCGGGGGTGGGACTGAAGCTTTCTTT. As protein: CASSSSGGGTEAFF.